These T cell receptor beta chains were read from a single sample in a study of type 1 regulatory T cells. Their specific antigens are unknown. MiXCR, run by TCRdb on the reads, gives a single entry per CDR3 protein. The sample carries 13,000 to 15,000 distinct CDR3 sequences, about 13% recorded once. The sequenced sample was cultured T cells, either the whole culture or a sorted T cell fraction (not recorded which). These receptors were collected from a human donor in good health. CDR3s include the opening cysteine and the closing phenylalanine or tryptophan. Each record gives: J gene, V gene, clone size, D gene, CDR3 protein, CDR3 DNA. D genes are given only for firm matches. Clone size is not always given. Where it is, it says once, few, many or a class for expanded clones.

j_gene: TRBJ1-5
v_gene: TRBV6-1
abundance: few
d_gene: NA
CDR3aa: CARTDRHQPQHF
CDR3nt: TGTGCCAGAACGGACAGACATCAGCCCCAGCATTTT

j_gene: TRBJ2-7
v_gene: TRBV20-1
abundance: few
d_gene: NA
CDR3aa: CSARVLSDEQYF
CDR3nt: TGCAGTGCTAGAGTCCTGAGTGACGAGCAGTACTTC

j_gene: TRBJ1-6
v_gene: TRBV2
abundance: NA
d_gene: NA
CDR3aa: CASSVLGTSNNSPLHF
CDR3nt: TGTGCCAGCAGTGTCTTAGGGACGTCCAATAATTCACCCCTCCACTTT

j_gene: TRBJ2-2
v_gene: TRBV29-1
abundance: few
d_gene: TRBD1
CDR3aa: CSVAVQGAATGELFF
CDR3nt: TGCAGCGTTGCAGTGCAGGGGGCCGCCACCGGGGAGCTGTTTTTT

j_gene: TRBJ2-7
v_gene: TRBV5-1
abundance: NA
d_gene: TRBD2
CDR3aa: CASMAGGSGEQYF
CDR3nt: TGCGCCAGCATGGCGGGAGGATCGGGGGAGCAGTACTTC

j_gene: TRBJ2-7
v_gene: TRBV20-1
abundance: many
d_gene: NA
CDR3aa: CSARVGTLIYEQYF
CDR3nt: TGCAGTGCTAGAGTTGGGACTCTCATCTACGAGCAGTACTTC

j_gene: TRBJ2-7
v_gene: TRBV7-2
abundance: NA
d_gene: TRBD2
CDR3aa: CASSLVGLADYEQYF
CDR3nt: TGTGCCAGCAGCTTAGTCGGACTAGCGGACTACGAGCAGTACTTC

j_gene: TRBJ1-5
v_gene: TRBV10-3
abundance: medium-sized
d_gene: TRBD1
CDR3aa: CAIRGEPGQGAGQPQHF
CDR3nt: TGTGCCATCAGGGGGGAACCGGGACAGGGGGCTGGTCAGCCCCAGCATTTT

j_gene: TRBJ1-1
v_gene: TRBV6-5
abundance: few
d_gene: NA
CDR3aa: CASLKSGGTEAFF
CDR3nt: TGTGCCAGCTTAAAGTCCGGGGGCACTGAAGCTTTCTTT

j_gene: TRBJ1-6
v_gene: TRBV9
abundance: NA
d_gene: NA
CDR3aa: CASSVGQDTYNSPLHF
CDR3nt: TGTGCCAGCAGCGTAGGCCAGGACACCTATAATTCACCCCTCCACTTT

j_gene: TRBJ1-5
v_gene: TRBV2
abundance: many
d_gene: NA
CDR3aa: CASSEQAWSSNQPQHF
CDR3nt: TGTGCCAGCAGCGAACAGGCGTGGAGTAGCAATCAGCCCCAGCATTTT

j_gene: TRBJ2-1
v_gene: TRBV20-1
abundance: many
d_gene: TRBD2
CDR3aa: CSARLAESFYNEQFF
CDR3nt: TGCAGTGCGAGACTAGCGGAGTCCTTCTACAATGAGCAGTTCTTC

j_gene: TRBJ2-7
v_gene: TRBV5-6
abundance: many
d_gene: NA
CDR3aa: CASSLVLSYEQYF
CDR3nt: TGTGCCAGCAGCTTAGTCCTCTCCTACGAGCAGTACTTC

j_gene: TRBJ1-4
v_gene: TRBV7-2
abundance: many
d_gene: TRBD1
CDR3aa: CASSQGGSNEKLFF
CDR3nt: TGTGCCAGCAGCCAGGGGGGTTCTAATGAAAAACTGTTTTTT

j_gene: TRBJ2-1
v_gene: TRBV4-2
abundance: many
d_gene: TRBD2
CDR3aa: CASSQGSLGGLAEFLNNEQFF
CDR3nt: TGTGCCAGCAGCCAAGGTAGTCTGGGGGGACTAGCGGAATTCCTTAACAATGAGCAGTTCTTC

j_gene: TRBJ2-7
v_gene: TRBV7-2
abundance: NA
d_gene: NA
CDR3aa: CASSSPGREQYF
CDR3nt: TGTGCCAGCAGCTCCCCCGGGCGCGAGCAGTACTTC

j_gene: TRBJ1-1
v_gene: TRBV6-5
abundance: many
d_gene: NA
CDR3aa: CASRRDPSTEAFF
CDR3nt: TGTGCCAGCAGACGCGACCCGAGCACTGAAGCTTTCTTT

j_gene: TRBJ2-2
v_gene: TRBV11-1
abundance: many
d_gene: NA
CDR3aa: CASSLRGSPGELFF
CDR3nt: TGTGCCAGCAGCTTAAGGGGGAGCCCCGGGGAGCTGTTTTTT

j_gene: TRBJ2-1
v_gene: TRBV30
abundance: few
d_gene: TRBD2
CDR3aa: CAWSGSGRGFNEQFF
CDR3nt: TGTGCCTGGAGCGGTAGCGGGAGGGGGTTCAATGAGCAGTTCTTC

j_gene: TRBJ2-2
v_gene: TRBV28
abundance: many
d_gene: NA
CDR3aa: CASSKIKAGPSSGELFF
CDR3nt: TGTGCCAGCTCCAAAATTAAAGCGGGCCCCAGCTCCGGGGAGCTGTTTTTT

j_gene: TRBJ2-1
v_gene: TRBV7-2
abundance: many
d_gene: NA
CDR3aa: CASSLGWAGSYNEQFF
CDR3nt: TGTGCCAGCAGCTTAGGCTGGGCGGGCTCCTACAATGAGCAGTTCTTC

j_gene: TRBJ2-3
v_gene: TRBV5-1
abundance: few
d_gene: NA
CDR3aa: CASSLVSPDTQYF
CDR3nt: TGCGCCAGCAGCTTGGTGTCACCAGATACGCAGTATTTT

j_gene: TRBJ1-1
v_gene: TRBV5-1
abundance: many
d_gene: NA
CDR3aa: CASSAGPGEKAFF
CDR3nt: TGCGCCAGCAGCGCGGGCCCGGGAGAGAAGGCTTTCTTT

j_gene: TRBJ2-7
v_gene: TRBV2
abundance: medium-sized
d_gene: NA
CDR3aa: CASSVLTGEQYF
CDR3nt: TGTGCCAGCAGCGTATTAACAGGCGAGCAGTACTTC

j_gene: TRBJ1-2
v_gene: TRBV7-9
abundance: few
d_gene: NA
CDR3aa: CASSLGQNYGYTF
CDR3nt: TGTGCCAGCAGCTTAGGACAAAACTATGGCTACACCTTC

j_gene: TRBJ2-1
v_gene: TRBV6-2/TRBV6-3
abundance: medium-sized
d_gene: TRBD2
CDR3aa: CASSPLRGAGESGVFF
CDR3nt: TGTGCCAGCAGCCCCCTCCGAGGAGCGGGAGAGTCGGGCGTGTTCTTC

j_gene: TRBJ2-4
v_gene: TRBV29-1
abundance: many
d_gene: NA
CDR3aa: CSVSLQGNIQYF
CDR3nt: TGCAGCGTGAGCCTACAGGGAAACATTCAGTACTTC

j_gene: TRBJ1-2
v_gene: TRBV6-6
abundance: few
d_gene: NA
CDR3aa: CASSTGQNYGYTF
CDR3nt: TGTGCCAGCAGTACGGGACAAAACTATGGCTACACCTTC

j_gene: TRBJ1-1
v_gene: TRBV5-1
abundance: few
d_gene: TRBD1
CDR3aa: CASSWDRGGWTEAFF
CDR3nt: TGCGCCAGCAGCTGGGACAGGGGAGGTTGGACTGAAGCTTTCTTT

j_gene: TRBJ2-3
v_gene: TRBV7-2
abundance: NA
d_gene: TRBD2
CDR3aa: CASSFGGRESNYF
CDR3nt: TGTGCCAGCAGCTTCGGCGGGAGGGAAAGTAATTATTTT

j_gene: TRBJ2-5
v_gene: TRBV5-6
abundance: many
d_gene: TRBD2
CDR3aa: CASSPPGLRETQYF
CDR3nt: TGTGCCAGCAGCCCTCCGGGACTAAGAGAGACCCAGTACTTC

j_gene: TRBJ2-5
v_gene: TRBV7-9
abundance: many
d_gene: NA
CDR3aa: CASSSGPGVTQYF
CDR3nt: TGTGCCAGCAGCTCGGGACCTGGGGTGACCCAGTACTTC

j_gene: TRBJ1-3
v_gene: TRBV5-1
abundance: few
d_gene: TRBD1
CDR3aa: CASSSNRGQAGNTIYF
CDR3nt: TGCGCCAGCAGCTCGAACAGGGGGCAGGCTGGAAACACCATATATTTT

j_gene: TRBJ2-7
v_gene: TRBV27
abundance: many
d_gene: NA
CDR3aa: CASSLSGRSSYEQYF
CDR3nt: TGTGCCAGCAGTTTATCGGGACGGAGCTCCTACGAGCAGTACTTC

j_gene: TRBJ2-1
v_gene: TRBV6-1
abundance: many
d_gene: NA
CDR3aa: CASSFSGTINEQFF
CDR3nt: TGTGCCAGCAGTTTCAGCGGGACAATCAATGAGCAGTTCTTC

j_gene: TRBJ2-1
v_gene: TRBV7-9
abundance: many
d_gene: NA
CDR3aa: CASLRPGSYNEQFF
CDR3nt: TGTGCCAGCCTCCGGCCCGGGTCCTACAATGAGCAGTTCTTC

j_gene: TRBJ2-1
v_gene: TRBV12-3/TRBV12-4
abundance: NA
d_gene: TRBD2
CDR3aa: CASSPAPGLAGGRGEQFF
CDR3nt: TGTGCCAGCAGTCCAGCCCCGGGACTAGCGGGAGGGCGTGGTGAGCAGTTCTTC

j_gene: TRBJ2-2
v_gene: TRBV29-1
abundance: NA
d_gene: NA
CDR3aa: CSVFEDEVGGRGSTGELFF
CDR3nt: TGCAGCGTTTTCGAGGATGAGGTGGGCGGACGTGGGAGCACCGGGGAGCTGTTTTTT

j_gene: TRBJ2-7
v_gene: TRBV20-1
abundance: many
d_gene: NA
CDR3aa: CSASAGARSYEQYF
CDR3nt: TGCAGTGCTAGTGCGGGGGCCCGCTCCTACGAGCAGTACTTC

j_gene: TRBJ2-1
v_gene: TRBV11-1
abundance: few
d_gene: NA
CDR3aa: CASSGRKSSYNEQFF
CDR3nt: TGTGCCAGCAGTGGGCGGAAGAGCTCCTACAATGAGCAGTTCTTC

j_gene: TRBJ2-1
v_gene: TRBV9
abundance: many
d_gene: TRBD1
CDR3aa: CASSPRTGVRHEQFF
CDR3nt: TGTGCCAGCAGCCCGCGGACAGGGGTTAGGCATGAGCAGTTCTTC

j_gene: TRBJ1-4
v_gene: TRBV12-3/TRBV12-4
abundance: NA
d_gene: TRBD1
CDR3aa: CASSWTGGNEKLLF
CDR3nt: TGTGCCAGCAGTTGGACAGGGGGTAATGAAAAACTGCTTTTT

j_gene: TRBJ2-7
v_gene: TRBV5-1
abundance: many
d_gene: NA
CDR3aa: CASSLRTSEGEQYF
CDR3nt: TGCGCCAGCAGCTTGAGGACGTCCGAAGGCGAGCAGTACTTC

j_gene: TRBJ2-5
v_gene: TRBV5-1
abundance: many
d_gene: NA
CDR3aa: CASRQQPEETQYF
CDR3nt: TGCGCCAGCAGACAACAGCCTGAAGAGACCCAGTACTTC

j_gene: TRBJ1-2
v_gene: TRBV18
abundance: many
d_gene: NA
CDR3aa: CASSPLRFSYRYTF
CDR3nt: TGTGCCAGCTCACCCCTGAGGTTCAGCTATCGCTACACCTTC

j_gene: TRBJ2-7
v_gene: TRBV6-5
abundance: many
d_gene: TRBD2
CDR3aa: CASSYSRSGSDAYEQYF
CDR3nt: TGTGCCAGCAGTTACTCGAGGAGCGGGAGTGATGCCTACGAGCAGTACTTC

j_gene: TRBJ2-2
v_gene: TRBV9
abundance: NA
d_gene: NA
CDR3aa: CASSVGSAPNTGELFF
CDR3nt: TGTGCCAGCAGCGTAGGCAGCGCCCCGAACACCGGGGAGCTGTTTTTT

j_gene: TRBJ2-1
v_gene: TRBV20-1
abundance: medium-sized
d_gene: NA
CDR3aa: CSAETSYNEQFF
CDR3nt: TGCAGTGCAGAGACTAGTTACAATGAGCAGTTCTTC

j_gene: TRBJ2-3
v_gene: TRBV18
abundance: NA
d_gene: NA
CDR3aa: CASSPGLDTDTQYF
CDR3nt: TGTGCCAGCTCACCAGGGCTAGATACAGATACGCAGTATTTT

j_gene: TRBJ1-6
v_gene: TRBV20-1
abundance: large
d_gene: NA
CDR3aa: CSARGNNSPLHF
CDR3nt: TGCAGTGCTCGAGGGAATAATTCACCCCTCCACTTT

j_gene: TRBJ2-1
v_gene: TRBV18
abundance: many
d_gene: NA
CDR3aa: CASSPARYNEQFF
CDR3nt: TGTGCCAGCTCACCAGCAAGATACAATGAGCAGTTCTTC

j_gene: TRBJ1-5
v_gene: TRBV24-1
abundance: NA
d_gene: NA
CDR3aa: CATGDGGGNQPQHF
CDR3nt: TGTGCCACCGGCGACGGGGGAGGGAATCAGCCCCAGCATTTT

j_gene: TRBJ2-3
v_gene: TRBV10-3
abundance: NA
d_gene: NA
CDR3aa: CAISDDLATDTQYF
CDR3nt: TGTGCCATCAGTGATGATCTAGCGACAGATACGCAGTATTTT